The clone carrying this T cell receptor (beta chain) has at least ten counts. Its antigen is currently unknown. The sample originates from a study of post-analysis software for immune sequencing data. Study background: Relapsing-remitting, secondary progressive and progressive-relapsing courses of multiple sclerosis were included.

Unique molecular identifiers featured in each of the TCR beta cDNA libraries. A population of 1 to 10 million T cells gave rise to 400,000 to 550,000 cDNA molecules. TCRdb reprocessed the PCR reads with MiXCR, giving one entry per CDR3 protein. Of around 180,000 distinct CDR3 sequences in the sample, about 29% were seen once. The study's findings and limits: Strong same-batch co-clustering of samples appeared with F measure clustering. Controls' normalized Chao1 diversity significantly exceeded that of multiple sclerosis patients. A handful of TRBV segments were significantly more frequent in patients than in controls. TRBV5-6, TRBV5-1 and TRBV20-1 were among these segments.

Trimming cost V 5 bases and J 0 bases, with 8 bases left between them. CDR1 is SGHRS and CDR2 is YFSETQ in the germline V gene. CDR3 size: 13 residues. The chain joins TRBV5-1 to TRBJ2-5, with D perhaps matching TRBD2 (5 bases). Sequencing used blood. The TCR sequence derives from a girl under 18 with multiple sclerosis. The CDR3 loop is CASRRDNQETQYF. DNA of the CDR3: TGCGCCAGCAGACGGGATAACCAAGAGACCCAGTACTTC.